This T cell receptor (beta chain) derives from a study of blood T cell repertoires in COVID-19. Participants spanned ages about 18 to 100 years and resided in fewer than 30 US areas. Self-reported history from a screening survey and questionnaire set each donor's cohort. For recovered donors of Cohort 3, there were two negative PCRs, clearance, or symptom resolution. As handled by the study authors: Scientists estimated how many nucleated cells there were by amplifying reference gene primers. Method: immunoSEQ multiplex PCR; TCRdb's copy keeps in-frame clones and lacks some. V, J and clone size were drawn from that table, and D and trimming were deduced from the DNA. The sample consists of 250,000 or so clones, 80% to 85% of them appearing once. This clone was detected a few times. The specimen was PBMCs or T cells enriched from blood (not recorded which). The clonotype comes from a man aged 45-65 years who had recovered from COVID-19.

The CDR3 DNA follows: TGTGCCAGCAGCCCCTCCCCGGGACTAGAACCGAGATACGAGCAGTACTTC. This translates into CASSPSPGLEPRYEQYF. This sequence joins TRBV13 and TRBJ2-7; 8 nucleotides line up with TRBD2. This CDR3 is 17 amino acids long. Germline V gene sequence: CDR1 PRHDT, CDR2 FYEKMQ (reference sequence). V shed 5 bases, J shed 4 bases, and the junction held 16 bases outside the gene matches.